This TCR beta chain was recovered during a study of blood T cell repertoires in COVID-19. As for the study in general: The origin of the acute and convalescent COVID-19 samples was the United States, Italy and Spain. The cDNA or gDNA used as material had been derived from T cells, B-cell-depleted T cells, or PBMCs.

The germline V gene encodes CDR1 LGHDT and CDR2 YNNKEL (reference sequence). This CDR3 is 15 amino acids long. V lost 3 bases to trimming and J lost 6 bases; unmatched junction nucleotides: 5. Patients of the Seattle cohort, enrolled during active infection, were followed longitudinally. Method: immunoSEQ multiplex PCR; TCRdb's copy keeps in-frame clones and lacks some. The repertoire holds about 210,000 clones, with roughly 80% as singletons. The chain carries TRBV3-1 (or the pseudogene TRBV3-2) and TRBJ2-1, with TRBD2 matching 10 bases. Sequencing used peripheral blood. The source is a woman aged 80 or older with COVID-19, enrolled during active disease. The DNA of the CDR3 is TGTGCCAGCAGCCATTATCTAGCGGGGGCCAATGAGCAGTTCTTC. Residues: CASSHYLAGANEQFF.